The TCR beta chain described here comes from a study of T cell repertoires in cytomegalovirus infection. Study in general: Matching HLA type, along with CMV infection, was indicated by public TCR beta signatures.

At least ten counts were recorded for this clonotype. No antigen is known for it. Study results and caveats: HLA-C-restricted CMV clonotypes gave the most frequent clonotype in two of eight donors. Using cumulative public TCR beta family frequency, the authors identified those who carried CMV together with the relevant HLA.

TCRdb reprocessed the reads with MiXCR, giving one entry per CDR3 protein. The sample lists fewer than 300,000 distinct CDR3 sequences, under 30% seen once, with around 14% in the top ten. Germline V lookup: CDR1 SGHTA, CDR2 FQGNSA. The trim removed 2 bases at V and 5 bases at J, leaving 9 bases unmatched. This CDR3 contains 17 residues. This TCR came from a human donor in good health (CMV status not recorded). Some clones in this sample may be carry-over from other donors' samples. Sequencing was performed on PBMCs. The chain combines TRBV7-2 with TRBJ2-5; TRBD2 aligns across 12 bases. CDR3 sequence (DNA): TGTGCCAGCAGCTTATCCCATCGGACTAGCGGGAAGGAGACCCAGTACTTC. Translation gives CASSLSHRTSGKETQYF.